This T cell receptor beta chain is from a study of T cells in tuberculosis. Broader study findings: Low-affinity CD1B-GMM tetramer-binding T cells may have been missed.

Chain pairing is unknown; alpha and beta were sequenced separately. Here immunoSEQ multiplex PCR was the method, and the copy in TCRdb shows in-frame clones only, minus some. The table lists about 59,000 clones, 81% of them singletons, with roughly 12% in the top ten. After thawing and overnight rest, PBMC were stained with GMM-loaded CD1B tetramer, viability dye and anti-CD3 for sorting. C32 glucose monomycolate from Rhodococcus equi was loaded onto the CD1B tetramers. PBMC for tetramer sorting were first depleted of CD14-expressing monocytes. CDR1 is SGHTS and CDR2 is YDEGEE in the germline V gene. This CDR3 region has 15 residues. Between the trimmed V and J ends, which lost 3 bases and 2 bases, there was a span of 12 bases.

Material for sequencing was CD1b-GMM tetramer-negative cells sorted from PBMCs. The TCR comes from an adult woman with latent tuberculosis. V and J are TRBV5-8 and TRBJ1-5; TRBD1 might be the D (5 bases). CDR3 amino acids: CASSWGGVGNQPQHF. The CDR3 nucleotides are TGTGCCAGCAGCTGGGGGGGGGTTGGCAATCAGCCCCAGCATTTT.